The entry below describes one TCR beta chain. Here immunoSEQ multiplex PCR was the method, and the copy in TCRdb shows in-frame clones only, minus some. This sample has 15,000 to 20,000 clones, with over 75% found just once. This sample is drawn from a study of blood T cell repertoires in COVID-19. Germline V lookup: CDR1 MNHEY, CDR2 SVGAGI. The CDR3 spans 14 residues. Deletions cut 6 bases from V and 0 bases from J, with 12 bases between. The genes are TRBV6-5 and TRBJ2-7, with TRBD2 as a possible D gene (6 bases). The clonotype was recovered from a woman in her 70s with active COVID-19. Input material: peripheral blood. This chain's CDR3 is CASREGRSSYEQYF. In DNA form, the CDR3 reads TGTGCCAGCAGGGAGGGACGGAGCTCCTACGAGCAGTACTTC.